Listed below are T cell receptor beta chains from one sample, sequenced in a study of T cell responses to AZD1222 COVID-19 vaccine. Clones were read by immunoSEQ multiplex PCR, and TCRdb kept only the in-frame ones, dropping some. This table has fewer than 150,000 clones, about 88% appearing once. The source was peripheral blood, collected 28 days after the second AZD1222 dose. The receptors here all came from an adult who received the AZD1222 COVID-19 vaccine. Both conserved end residues are part of each CDR3. A D gene is named only where the DNA matches it firmly. The size of a clone is reported for some rows only, either as once, few or many, or as a class for expanded clones.

DNA	CDR3	J	D	size	V
TGTGCCACCAGCAGAGGAACAGGGGAGAGGGTCAATCAGCCCCAGCATTTT	CATSRGTGERVNQPQHF	TRBJ1-5	TRBD1	NA	TRBV15
TGTGCCTGGAGTGTACTTGGGACAGGGGGCAGTTCACCCCTCCACTTT	CAWSVLGTGGSSPLHF	TRBJ1-6	TRBD1	few	TRBV30
TGTGCCAGCAGCGTGGGGGAGGGGGCTACTGAAGCTTTCTTT	CASSVGEGATEAFF	TRBJ1-1	TRBD1	NA	TRBV9
TGTGCCAGCAGTTACGACCTCAGGGTGGGCAATCAGCCCCAGCATTTT	CASSYDLRVGNQPQHF	TRBJ1-5	NA	NA	TRBV6-2/TRBV6-3
TGTGCCAGTTTAGCGGGAGGTAGGCCCCCAAGTGAGCAGTTCTTC	CASLAGGRPPSEQFF	TRBJ2-1	TRBD2	NA	TRBV3-1/TRBV3-2
TGTGCCTGGAGTACAGGGTTGGGTAACATTCAGTACTTC	CAWSTGLGNIQYF	TRBJ2-4	NA	NA	TRBV30
TGTGCCTGGAGGAGGGACTATAGCTCCTACGAGCAGTACTTC	CAWRRDYSSYEQYF	TRBJ2-7	TRBD2	NA	TRBV30
TGTGCCAGCCGGAGGGTGAGCGACACCGGGGAGCTGTTTTTT	CASRRVSDTGELFF	TRBJ2-2	NA	NA	TRBV6-4
TGCACCAGCAGCCCCGGTCCGGGGACTGAAGCTTTCTTT	CTSSPGPGTEAFF	TRBJ1-1	NA	NA	TRBV1
TGTGCCAGCAGGTTCGGGGGAAGCACAGATACGCAGTATTTT	CASRFGGSTDTQYF	TRBJ2-3	NA	NA	TRBV27
TGTGCCAGTAGTATGGGGCGGAACAATGAGCAGTTCTTC	CASSMGRNNEQFF	TRBJ2-1	NA	NA	TRBV19
TGTGCCAGCAGTCTCCCAGGGCAGGGTGATGAAAAACTGTTTTTT	CASSLPGQGDEKLFF	TRBJ1-4	NA	NA	TRBV28
TGCGCCAGCAGCCAAGTAGAGTCCGCGGGAGGGAGGGAGCAGTACTTC	CASSQVESAGGREQYF	TRBJ2-7	TRBD2	NA	TRBV4-3
TGTGCCAGTAGTGTCCGGGACAGGGTTTCTGGAAACACCATATATTTT	CASSVRDRVSGNTIYF	TRBJ1-3	TRBD1	NA	TRBV19
TGTGCCAGCAGCGTAGCGGGGGGGCTGGTAGAGACCCAGTACTTC	CASSVAGGLVETQYF	TRBJ2-5	TRBD2	NA	TRBV9
TGTGCCTGGAGTGCCGGAAACAATCAGCCCCAGCATTTT	CAWSAGNNQPQHF	TRBJ1-5	NA	once	TRBV30
TGTGCCAGCAGTTACTCGACAGGGGGCGGGGAGACCCAGTACTTC	CASSYSTGGGETQYF	TRBJ2-5	TRBD1	NA	TRBV6-5
TGCGCCAGCAGCCATCGACTAGCGGGAACAGATACGCAGTATTTT	CASSHRLAGTDTQYF	TRBJ2-3	TRBD2	NA	TRBV4-3
TGTGCCAGCAGTTTAGGGGGGAGTGAGACCCAGTACTTC	CASSLGGSETQYF	TRBJ2-5	NA	NA	TRBV12-3/TRBV12-4
TGTGCCAGCAGCGACCTTCGTTGGGGCGGTGAAAAACTGTTTTTT	CASSDLRWGGEKLFF	TRBJ1-4	NA	once	TRBV14
TGTGCCAGCAGCCCCGGGTGGGGGTCCACTGAAGCTTTCTTT	CASSPGWGSTEAFF	TRBJ1-1	NA	NA	TRBV14
TGCGCCAGCAGCCATCGGCGGGGGGCGGCAGATACGCAGTATTTT	CASSHRRGAADTQYF	TRBJ2-3	TRBD2	NA	TRBV4-3
TGTGCCAGCAGGAAGACCGGGAGCGGATATCCCTACGAGCAGTACTTC	CASRKTGSGYPYEQYF	TRBJ2-7	NA	NA	TRBV28
TGTGCCAGCAGCCAATGTTTACAAGGAATGAACACTGAAGCTTTCTTT	CASSQCLQGMNTEAFF	TRBJ1-1	NA	NA	TRBV3-1/TRBV3-2
TGTGCCAGCAGCTTAAGCACAGGGGATGAAAAACTGTTTTTT	CASSLSTGDEKLFF	TRBJ1-4	TRBD1	NA	TRBV7-7
TGTGCCAGCACCAAATTGGGCAATTGGCCGAACACTGAAGCTTTCTTT	CASTKLGNWPNTEAFF	TRBJ1-1	NA	NA	TRBV25-1
TGTGCCATCAGTGATCGGGACAGAGATAATTACGAGCAGTACTTC	CAISDRDRDNYEQYF	TRBJ2-7	TRBD1	NA	TRBV10-3
TGTGCCAGTAGTGGGCGGGGACGGGAGGGCCAGGAGACCCAGTACTTC	CASSGRGREGQETQYF	TRBJ2-5	TRBD2	NA	TRBV19
TGTGCCAGCAGCGCCCACCCAAAAGGCGGCTACGAGCAGTACTTC	CASSAHPKGGYEQYF	TRBJ2-7	NA	NA	TRBV21-1